These T cell receptor beta chains were read from a single sample in a study of blood T cell repertoires in COVID-19. Libraries were prepared by immunoSEQ multiplex PCR; TCRdb keeps only in-frame clonotypes and omits some of them. The sample records about 240,000 clones, about four fifths being singletons. The specimen was peripheral blood. All receptors derive from a woman younger than 30 with acute or convalescent COVID-19. The CDR3 runs from the conserved cysteine through the conserved F or W. The order of the fields is clone size, D gene, J gene, V gene, CDR3 protein, CDR3 DNA. D genes are given only for firm matches. Only part of the rows carry a size: once, few, many, or a class if the clone is expanded.

clone size: -
D gene: TRBD1
J gene: TRBJ2-5
V gene: TRBV7-9
CDR3 protein: CASSTVRTGGYQETQYF
CDR3 DNA: TGTGCCAGCAGCACGGTACGGACAGGGGGGTACCAAGAGACCCAGTACTTC

clone size: -
D gene: TRBD1
J gene: TRBJ1-1
V gene: TRBV5-4
CDR3 protein: CASSEGTGVTEAFF
CDR3 DNA: TGTGCCAGCAGCGAAGGGACAGGGGTAACTGAAGCTTTCTTT

clone size: -
D gene: TRBD1
J gene: TRBJ2-7
V gene: TRBV10-3
CDR3 protein: CAITPTQIGTGHEQYF
CDR3 DNA: TGTGCCATCACCCCCACGCAAATAGGGACAGGGCACGAGCAGTACTTC

clone size: once
D gene: TRBD2
J gene: TRBJ2-3
V gene: TRBV7-9
CDR3 protein: CASSPGPSGSIDTQYF
CDR3 DNA: TGTGCCAGCAGCCCCGGCCCTAGCGGGAGCATCGATACGCAGTATTTT

clone size: -
D gene: -
J gene: TRBJ1-2
V gene: TRBV27
CDR3 protein: CASSLRGQYGYTF
CDR3 DNA: TGTGCCAGCAGTTTACGCGGACAGTATGGCTACACCTTC

clone size: -
D gene: -
J gene: TRBJ1-5
V gene: TRBV27
CDR3 protein: CASSPLWTVPNQPQHF
CDR3 DNA: TGTGCCAGCAGTCCTCTGTGGACAGTTCCGAATCAGCCCCAGCATTTT

clone size: -
D gene: -
J gene: TRBJ2-1
V gene: TRBV7-2
CDR3 protein: CASSKEWSYNEQFF
CDR3 DNA: TGTGCCAGCAGTAAGGAGTGGTCCTACAATGAGCAGTTCTTC

clone size: -
D gene: TRBD2
J gene: TRBJ2-7
V gene: TRBV14
CDR3 protein: CASSQVLAGGSYEQYF
CDR3 DNA: TGTGCCAGCAGCCAAGTCCTAGCGGGAGGTTCCTACGAGCAGTACTTC

clone size: -
D gene: -
J gene: TRBJ2-2
V gene: TRBV13
CDR3 protein: CASSLVSQLDTGELFF
CDR3 DNA: TGTGCCAGCAGCTTAGTCTCACAGCTTGACACCGGGGAGCTGTTTTTT

clone size: -
D gene: TRBD2
J gene: TRBJ2-2
V gene: TRBV4-2
CDR3 protein: CASSQGSGSVREDTGELFF
CDR3 DNA: TGTGCCAGCAGCCAAGGCTCTGGGAGCGTGCGGGAGGACACCGGGGAGCTGTTTTTT

clone size: -
D gene: TRBD2
J gene: TRBJ2-7
V gene: TRBV19
CDR3 protein: CASMVPGTSAFYEQYF
CDR3 DNA: TGTGCCAGTATGGTGCCAGGGACTAGCGCATTCTACGAGCAGTACTTC

clone size: -
D gene: TRBD2
J gene: TRBJ2-1
V gene: TRBV7-9
CDR3 protein: CASSLSPLAGGEQFF
CDR3 DNA: TGTGCCAGCAGCTTATCCCCCCTAGCGGGTGGTGAGCAGTTCTTC

clone size: -
D gene: TRBD1
J gene: TRBJ2-3
V gene: TRBV12-5
CDR3 protein: CASGLRWTGSTDTQYF
CDR3 DNA: TGTGCTAGTGGTTTACGCTGGACAGGAAGCACAGATACGCAGTATTTT

clone size: -
D gene: -
J gene: TRBJ2-7
V gene: TRBV30
CDR3 protein: CAWSVGSYSSYEQYF
CDR3 DNA: TGTGCCTGGAGTGTTGGGTCGTACAGCTCCTACGAGCAGTACTTC

clone size: few
D gene: -
J gene: TRBJ2-1
V gene: TRBV30
CDR3 protein: CAWFAWTPHNEQFF
CDR3 DNA: TGTGCCTGGTTTGCCTGGACTCCTCACAATGAGCAGTTCTTC